Shown below are 3 T cell receptor beta chains from a single sample sequenced in a study of technical replicates of blood from several donors. Assay used: immunoSEQ multiplex PCR; TCRdb lists only in-frame clones, some missing. Here the sample spans approximately 76,000 clones, 75% to 95% being singletons. Sequencing was done on a sample of T cells isolated from PBMCs. These receptors all stem from a human donor in good health.

The chain links TRBV30 to TRBJ2-7; a possible D gene is TRBD1 (6 bases). The V end lost 0 bases, the J end lost 4 bases, and 13 bases lay between the germline ends. The CDR3 runs 14 residues. Germline CDR1 GTSNPN, CDR2 SVGIG (reference sequence). CDR3 sequence reads: CAWSVSGERYEQYF. The CDR3 DNA is TGTGCCTGGAGTGTGTCAGGGGAAAGATACGAGCAGTACTTC.

The chain joins TRBV11-2 to TRBJ1-1; tentatively, D is TRBD1 (5 bases). Trimming pared 3 bases from V and 6 bases from J, leaving 26 bases between. The germline V gene has CDR1 SGHAT and CDR2 FQNNGV. The CDR3 extends over 18 amino acids. The CDR3 nucleotides are TGTGCCAGCAGCTTTCCATATCTTCAGGGAATTCTTTCATCTGAAGCTTTCTTT. Translating gives CASSFPYLQGILSSEAFF.

This clone has just one count. The J gene is TRBJ2-7, the V gene TRBV9; D remains ambiguous. This CDR3 has 15 residues. Germline V gene data show CDR1 as SGDLS and CDR2 as YYNGEE. Trimming removed 0 bases at V and 5 bases at J, with 15 bases between. In DNA, the CDR3 is TGTGCCAGCAGCGTAGAAGAGGTAGCTTACGACGAGCAGTACTTC. This gives the protein CASSVEEVAYDEQYF.